The clone carrying this T cell receptor beta chain has just one count. The antigen is unknown. The repertoire was sequenced with immunoSEQ multiplex PCR; TCRdb's copy has only in-frame clones and lacks some. The data show about 77,000 clones, approximately 82% seen once. This entry comes from a study of OX40 agonist ivuxolimab in advanced cancers. Study results and limitations: There were, on average, more expanded clones in CD8+ T cells than in CD4+.

Exclusion applied to patients with autoimmune disease history or systemic immunosuppression. Germline V CDR1 and CDR2: MNHNS, SASEGT. J lost 5 bases, V lost 6 bases, and 4 bases had no gene match. This CDR3 has 13 amino acids. The gene calls are TRBV6-1 and TRBJ2-5; 9 positions agree with TRBD1. The sequencing used CD4+ or CD8+ T cells sorted from blood, collected in a trial of the OX40 agonist ivuxolimab. The clonotype comes from an adult with an advanced solid tumor such as melanoma, head and neck, liver or kidney cancer. The CDR3 DNA sequence: TGTGCCAGCAGGGGACAGGGTCAGGAGACCCAGTACTTC. This translates into CASRGQGQETQYF.